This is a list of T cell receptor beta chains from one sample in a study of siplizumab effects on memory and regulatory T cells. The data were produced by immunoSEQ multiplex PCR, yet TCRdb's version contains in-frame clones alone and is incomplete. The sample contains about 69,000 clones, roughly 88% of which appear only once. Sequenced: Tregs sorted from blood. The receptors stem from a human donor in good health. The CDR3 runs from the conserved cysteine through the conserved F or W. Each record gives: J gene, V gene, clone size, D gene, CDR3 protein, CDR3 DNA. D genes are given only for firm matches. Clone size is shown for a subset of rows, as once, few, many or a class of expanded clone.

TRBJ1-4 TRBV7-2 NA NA CASSPQIRVGEKLFF TGTGCCAGCAGCCCTCAAATACGGGTGGGAGAAAAACTGTTTTTT
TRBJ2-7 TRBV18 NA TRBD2 CASSPRTSGYEQYF TGTGCCAGCTCACCACGGACTAGCGGCTACGAGCAGTACTTC
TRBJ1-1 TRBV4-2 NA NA CASSQDSGTITEAFF TGTGCCAGCAGCCAAGATTCCGGCACCATCACTGAAGCTTTCTTT
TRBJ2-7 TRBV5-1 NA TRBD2 CASSLGGGRKDEQYF TGCGCCAGCAGCTTGGGGGGCGGGAGAAAAGACGAGCAGTACTTC
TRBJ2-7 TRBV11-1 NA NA CASSPGMGGVALYEQYF TGTGCCAGCAGCCCCGGGATGGGGGGAGTTGCCCTCTACGAGCAGTACTTC
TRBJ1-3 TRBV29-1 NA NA CSVSGVNSGNTIYF TGCAGCGTGAGCGGGGTGAACTCTGGAAACACCATATATTTT
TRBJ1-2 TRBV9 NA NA CASSDHGGYTF TGTGCCAGCAGTGACCACGGGGGCTACACCTTC
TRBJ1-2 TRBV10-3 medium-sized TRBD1 CAISDQDYGQGMGRGYTF TGTGCCATCAGTGACCAGGATTACGGACAGGGAATGGGGAGAGGCTACACCTTC
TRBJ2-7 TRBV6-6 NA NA CASSYSGRVVNEQYF TGTGCCAGCAGTTACTCGGGCAGGGTAGTCAACGAGCAGTACTTC
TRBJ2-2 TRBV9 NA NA CASSVRGATGELFF TGTGCCAGCAGCGTTAGAGGCGCCACCGGGGAGCTGTTTTTT
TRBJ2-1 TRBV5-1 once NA CASSTDYHEQFF TGCGCCAGCAGCACGGACTACCATGAGCAGTTCTTC
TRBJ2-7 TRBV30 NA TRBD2 CAWSAPGGQQYF TGTGCCTGGAGTGCCCCGGGGGGACAGCAGTACTTC
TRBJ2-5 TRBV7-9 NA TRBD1 CASSTVSGTGGETQYF TGTGCCAGCAGCACCGTTTCGGGGACAGGAGGAGAGACCCAGTACTTC
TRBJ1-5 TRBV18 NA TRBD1 CASSPTRDRNQPQHF TGTGCCAGCTCACCAACCCGGGACAGGAATCAGCCCCAGCATTTT
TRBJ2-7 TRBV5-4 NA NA CASSFHYEQYF TGTGCCAGCAGCTTTCACTACGAGCAGTACTTC
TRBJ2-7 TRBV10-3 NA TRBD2 CAISPPGTSGRQYF TGTGCCATCAGCCCCCCCGGGACTAGCGGGAGACAGTACTTC
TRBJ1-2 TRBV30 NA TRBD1 CAWSHRARGLYGYTF TGTGCCTGGAGTCACAGGGCCAGGGGGCTCTATGGCTACACCTTC
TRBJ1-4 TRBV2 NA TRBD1 CASRLRQGLNEKLFF TGTGCCAGCAGATTAAGACAGGGGCTTAATGAAAAACTGTTTTTT
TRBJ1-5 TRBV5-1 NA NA CASSARGGGRYSNQPQHF TGCGCCAGCAGCGCCCGTGGGGGAGGACGCTATAGCAATCAGCCCCAGCATTTT
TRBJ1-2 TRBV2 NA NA CASSEGDTYGYTF TGTGCCAGCAGTGAAGGGGACACCTATGGCTACACCTTC
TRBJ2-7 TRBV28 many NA CASSPIGTLSANEQYF TGTGCCAGCAGTCCGATCGGGACACTCTCTGCGAACGAGCAGTACTTC
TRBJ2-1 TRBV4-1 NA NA CASSQAPPRNEQFF TGCGCCAGCAGCCAAGCTCCCCCAAGGAATGAGCAGTTCTTC
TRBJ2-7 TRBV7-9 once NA CASSTGQRRGEQYF TGTGCCAGCAGCACGGGACAGAGGAGGGGCGAGCAGTACTTC
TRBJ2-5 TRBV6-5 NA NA CASSSTGAQYF TGTGCCAGCAGTTCCACGGGAGCCCAGTACTTC
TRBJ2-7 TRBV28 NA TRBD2 CASSFPQGLAAYEQYF TGTGCCAGCAGTTTCCCCCAGGGACTAGCGGCTTACGAGCAGTACTTC
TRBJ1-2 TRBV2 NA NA CASSEAVPYGYTF TGTGCCAGCAGTGAAGCTGTGCCCTATGGCTACACCTTC
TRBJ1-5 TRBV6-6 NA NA CATSPSNQPQHF TGTGCCACGAGCCCTAGCAATCAGCCCCAGCATTTT
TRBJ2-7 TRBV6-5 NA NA CATQSGLFEQYF TGTGCCACCCAATCGGGACTCTTCGAGCAGTACTTC
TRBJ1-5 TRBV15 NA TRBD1 CATSRGRLRGPAAQPQHF TGTGCCACCAGCAGAGGTAGGCTTAGGGGGCCGGCGGCACAGCCCCAGCATTTT
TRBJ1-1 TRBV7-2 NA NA CASSPAPNTEAFF TGTGCCAGCAGCCCAGCTCCGAACACTGAAGCTTTCTTT
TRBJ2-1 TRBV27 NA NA CASSPLTGKRNEQFF TGTGCCAGCAGCCCTTTAACCGGGAAACGTAATGAGCAGTTCTTC
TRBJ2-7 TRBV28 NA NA CASDRDGEAYEQYF TGTGCCAGCGATCGGGACGGAGAGGCCTACGAGCAGTACTTC
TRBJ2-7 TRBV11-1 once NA CASSFVDGVAQYF TGTGCCAGCAGCTTCGTGGATGGAGTTGCGCAGTACTTC
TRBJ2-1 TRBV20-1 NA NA CSASVRGEQFF TGCAGTGCTAGCGTCCGGGGGGAGCAGTTCTTC
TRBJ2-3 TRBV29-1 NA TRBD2 CSVDMAGVSDTQYF TGCAGCGTTGACATGGCGGGAGTTTCGGATACGCAGTATTTT
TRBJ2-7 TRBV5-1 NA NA CASSFYQTPYEQYF TGCGCCAGCAGCTTTTATCAAACCCCCTACGAGCAGTACTTC
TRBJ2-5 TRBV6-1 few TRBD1 CASSRQGFLQETQYF TGTGCCAGCAGTCGACAGGGGTTCCTCCAAGAGACCCAGTACTTC
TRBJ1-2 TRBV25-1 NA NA CASSMEEGIYGYTF TGTGCCAGCAGTATGGAAGAAGGTATCTATGGCTACACCTTC
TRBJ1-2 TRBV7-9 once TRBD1 CASSGPTGLNYGYTF TGTGCCAGCAGCGGCCCGACAGGGCTTAACTATGGCTACACCTTC
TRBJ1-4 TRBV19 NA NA CASKGRQYSTNEKLFF TGTGCCAGTAAGGGCCGTCAGTACTCAACTAATGAAAAACTGTTTTTT
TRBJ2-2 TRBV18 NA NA CASSPRHPGAGTGELFF TGTGCCAGCTCACCACGTCACCCCGGAGCGGGCACCGGGGAGCTGTTTTTT
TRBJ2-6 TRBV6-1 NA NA CASSVLLLGSGANVLTF TGTGCCAGCAGTGTGCTATTACTAGGCTCTGGGGCCAACGTCCTGACTTTC